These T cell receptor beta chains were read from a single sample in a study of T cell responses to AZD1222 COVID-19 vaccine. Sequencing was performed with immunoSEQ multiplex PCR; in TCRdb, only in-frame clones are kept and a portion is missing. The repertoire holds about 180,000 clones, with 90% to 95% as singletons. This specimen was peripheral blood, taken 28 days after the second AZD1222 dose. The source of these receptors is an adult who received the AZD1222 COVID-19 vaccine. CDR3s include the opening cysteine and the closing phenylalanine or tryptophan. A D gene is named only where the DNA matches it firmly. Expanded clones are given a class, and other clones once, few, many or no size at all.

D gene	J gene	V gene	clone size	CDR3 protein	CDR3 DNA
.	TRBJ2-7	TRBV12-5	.	CASGFFGGGGKAYEQYF	TGTGCTAGTGGTTTTTTCGGCGGAGGAGGTAAAGCCTACGAGCAGTACTTC
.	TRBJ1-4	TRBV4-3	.	CASSQESQGRKLFF	TGCGCCAGCAGCCAAGAGTCGCAGGGTAGAAAACTGTTTTTT
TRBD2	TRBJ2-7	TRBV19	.	CASRISNREVGEQYF	TGTGCCAGTAGAATATCGAACCGGGAGGTGGGGGAGCAGTACTTC
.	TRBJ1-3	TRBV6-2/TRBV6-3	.	CASSVSGGNTIYF	TGTGCCAGCAGTGTCTCCGGTGGAAACACCATATATTTT
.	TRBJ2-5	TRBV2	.	CASRDTVIAVPPETQYF	TGTGCCAGCCGAGACACGGTAATAGCGGTCCCGCCCGAGACCCAGTACTTC
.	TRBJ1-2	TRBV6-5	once	CASSTGFNYGYTF	TGTGCCAGCAGCACTGGGTTTAACTATGGCTACACCTTC
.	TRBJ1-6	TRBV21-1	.	CASSSGARGPDSPLHF	TGTGCCAGCAGCAGTGGGGCGAGGGGGCCGGATTCACCCCTCCACTTT
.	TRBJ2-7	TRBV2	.	CASSAGTESYEQYF	TGTGCCAGCAGTGCCGGGACGGAATCCTACGAGCAGTACTTC
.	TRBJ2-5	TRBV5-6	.	CASSRVVGGGQETQYF	TGTGCCAGCAGCCGGGTCGTCGGGGGTGGACAAGAGACCCAGTACTTC
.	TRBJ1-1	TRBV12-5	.	CASGRNGQVEAFF	TGTGCTAGTGGCCGTAACGGGCAGGTTGAAGCTTTCTTT
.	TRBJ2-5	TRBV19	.	CASNFGRQETQYF	TGTGCCAGTAATTTCGGCAGGCAAGAGACCCAGTACTTC
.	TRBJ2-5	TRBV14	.	CASSQRNQETQYF	TGTGCCAGCAGCCAGCGGAACCAAGAGACCCAGTACTTC
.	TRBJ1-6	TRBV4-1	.	CASSATEMRSPLHF	TGCGCCAGCAGCGCAACAGAGATGAGGTCACCCCTCCACTTT
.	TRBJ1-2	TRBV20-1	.	CSARPPSGYTF	TGCAGTGCTAGACCGCCGAGTGGCTACACCTTC
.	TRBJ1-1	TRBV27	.	CASSLSITVAEAFF	TGTGCCAGCAGTTTATCGATAACGGTGGCTGAAGCTTTCTTT
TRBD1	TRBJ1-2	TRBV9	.	CASSQGGAGGYTF	TGTGCCAGCAGCCAGGGGGGGGCTGGTGGCTACACCTTC
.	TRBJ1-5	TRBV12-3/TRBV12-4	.	CASSPQGYQPQHF	TGTGCCAGCAGCCCACAGGGTTATCAGCCCCAGCATTTT
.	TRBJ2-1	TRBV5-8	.	CASSRNNEQFF	TGTGCCAGCAGCCGTAACAATGAGCAGTTCTTC
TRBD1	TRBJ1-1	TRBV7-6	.	CASSQSSGTGAEAFF	TGTGCCAGCAGCCAGAGCTCCGGGACAGGGGCCGAAGCTTTCTTT